This note documents a single T cell receptor beta chain sequence. The sample is drawn from a study of shared clonotypes between healthy human individuals. Clones were sequenced by immunoSEQ multiplex PCR, and TCRdb holds only the in-frame ones, with some missing. The profile shows about 680,000 clones, roughly 73% of them singletons. In germline, CDR1 is MRHNA, CDR2 SNTAGT. Trimming at V came to 6 bases and at J to 2 bases, leaving 3 bases not matched to a gene. The CDR3 has 14 amino acids. This sequence was found in a woman in her 30s in good health. The sequenced sample consisted of memory CD4+ T cells sorted from blood. The subset is: CD45RA-negative fraction. This sequence joins TRBV6-4 and TRBJ2-3, with TRBD1 matching over 9 bases. CDR3 nucleotides: TGTGCCAGCAGCGACAGGGGGGACACAGATACGCAGTATTTT. Protein product: CASSDRGDTDTQYF.